This TCR beta chain emerged from a study of technical replicates of blood from a handful of donors (TCRdb year 2017). The V and J ends are trimmed by 5 bases and 0 bases, leaving 12 bases between them. CDR1 and CDR2 are read off the germline V gene (reference sequence) as WNHNN and SYGVQD. From the cysteine up to the phenylalanine, the CDR3 has a length of 15 residues. This entry keeps only the CDR3 DNA: 45 bases, framed from base 1. Notes on this clone: It has no known antigen specificity. No much larger clone exists at a distance of one base, and base qualities are not known.

Libraries were made using the immunoSEQ multiplex PCR assay. The table comes from immuneACCESS by way of TCRdb, which keeps in-frame sequences with V and J called. Part of the clones is missing from these tables; in studies checked, under half for an unresolved V gene and the rest for unknown reasons. For this sample the table gives roughly 73,000 clones, of which 93% were detected only once. The ten largest clones capture 0.25% of the sample. This chain is built from TRBV10-1 and TRBJ2-3; no D gene can be assigned with confidence. Sequencing input: T cells isolated from PBMCs. This TCR was sampled from a human donor in good health. The DNA sequence is given as TGCGCCAGCAGTCGGTCCCTTGCCAGCACAGATACGCAGTATTTT. Its amino acids are CASSRSLASTDTQYF.